What follows are 5 T cell receptor beta chains derived from one specimen sequenced in a study of shared clonotypes between healthy human individuals. Clones were read by immunoSEQ multiplex PCR, and TCRdb kept only the in-frame ones, dropping some. The sample shows about 2,100,000 clones, about 92% of them seen only once. Terminally differentiated effector memory CD45RA+ cells were excluded from the naive CD8 cells, which were CD45RO-negative and positively selected for CCR7. The sequenced sample consisted of naive CD8+ T cells from PBMCs. The receptors derive from a man aged 18 to 30 in good health. Some clones in this sample may be carry-over from other donors' samples.

As for this clone: The junction and the germline gene differ at one end; a read error may be behind it. The chain links TRBV6-6 to TRBJ2-7; tentatively, D is TRBD1 or TRBD2 (5 bases each). CDR3 size: 12 residues. The germline CDR1 and CDR2 sequences are MNHNY and SVGAGI (reference sequence). The CDR3, as DNA: TGTGCCTGCAGGGAGAGCTCCTACGAGCAGTACTTC. Protein product: CACRESSYEQYF.

The V call is TRBV9, the J call TRBJ1-3, with D uncertain. CDR3 size: 15 residues. Per germline, CDR1 SGDLS and CDR2 YYNGEE. Deletions cut 1 base from V and 4 bases from J, with 12 bases between. As DNA, the CDR3 is TGTGCCAGCAGCGTACGCGGGGTCATCGGAAACACCATATATTTT. This translates into CASSVRGVIGNTIYF.

Only one count was recorded for this clone. The gene calls are TRBV21-1 and TRBJ2-7; no check of the table's D call, TRBD2, against the DNA was made. TRBV21-1 is a pseudogene locus. The CDR3 length is 19 residues. CDR3 sequence: CASRPGVLEQEPIAYEQYF. The CDR3 DNA reads TGTGCCAGTAGACCCGGAGTGTTGGAGCAAGAACCCATTGCCTACGAGCAGTACTTC.

The V gene is TRBV4-3, the J gene TRBJ2-1; D gene uncertain. The CDR3 covers 15 residues. CDR1 and CDR2 from the germline V gene are LGHNA and YSLEER. The V gene lost 0 bases and the J gene lost 6 bases, with 12 bases spanning the gap. CDR3 residues: CASSQDLRSLNEQFF. The DNA of the CDR3 is TGCGCCAGCAGCCAAGATCTGCGTAGTCTCAATGAGCAGTTCTTC.

The chain employs TRBV7-8 and TRBJ2-7, with 9 positions matching TRBD2. With 3 bases clipped from V and 3 bases from J, the junction kept 9 bases outside the gene matches. Germline loops: CDR1 SGHVS, CDR2 FQNEAQ. CDR3 length: 16 residues. The CDR3 nucleotides read TGTGCCAGCAGCTTCTCCCGCGGGAGGGGAGACTACGAGCAGTACTTC. The encoded protein is CASSFSRGRGDYEQYF.